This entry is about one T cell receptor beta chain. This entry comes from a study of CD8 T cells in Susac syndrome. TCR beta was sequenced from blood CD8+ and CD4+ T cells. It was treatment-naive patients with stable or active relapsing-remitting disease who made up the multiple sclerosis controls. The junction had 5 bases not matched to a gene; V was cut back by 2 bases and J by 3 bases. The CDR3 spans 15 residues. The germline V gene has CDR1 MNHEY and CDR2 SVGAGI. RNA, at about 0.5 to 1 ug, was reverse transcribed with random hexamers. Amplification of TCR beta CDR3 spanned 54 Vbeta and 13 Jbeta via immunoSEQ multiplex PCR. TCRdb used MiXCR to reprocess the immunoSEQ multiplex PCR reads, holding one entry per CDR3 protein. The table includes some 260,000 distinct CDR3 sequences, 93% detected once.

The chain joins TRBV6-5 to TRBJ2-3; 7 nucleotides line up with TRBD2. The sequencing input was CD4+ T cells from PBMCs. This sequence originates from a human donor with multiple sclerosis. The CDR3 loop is CASSYRLAATDTQYF. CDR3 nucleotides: TGTGCCAGCAGTTACCGGCTAGCGGCGACAGATACGCAGTATTTT.